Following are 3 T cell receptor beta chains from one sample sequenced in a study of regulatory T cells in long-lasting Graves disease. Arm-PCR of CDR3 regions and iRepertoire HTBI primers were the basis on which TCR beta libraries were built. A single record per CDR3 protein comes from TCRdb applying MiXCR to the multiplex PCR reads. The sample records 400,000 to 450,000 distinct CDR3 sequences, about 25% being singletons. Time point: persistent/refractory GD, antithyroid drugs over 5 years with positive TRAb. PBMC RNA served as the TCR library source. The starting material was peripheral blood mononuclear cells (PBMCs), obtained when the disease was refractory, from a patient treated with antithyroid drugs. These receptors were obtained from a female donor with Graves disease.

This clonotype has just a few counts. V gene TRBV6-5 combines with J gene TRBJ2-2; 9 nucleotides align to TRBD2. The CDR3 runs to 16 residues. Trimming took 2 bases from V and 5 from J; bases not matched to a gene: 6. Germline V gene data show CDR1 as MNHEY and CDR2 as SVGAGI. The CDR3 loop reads CASSYKSSGGTGELFF. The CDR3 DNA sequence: TGTGCCAGCAGTTACAAGAGTAGCGGGGGAACCGGGGAGCTGTTTTTT.

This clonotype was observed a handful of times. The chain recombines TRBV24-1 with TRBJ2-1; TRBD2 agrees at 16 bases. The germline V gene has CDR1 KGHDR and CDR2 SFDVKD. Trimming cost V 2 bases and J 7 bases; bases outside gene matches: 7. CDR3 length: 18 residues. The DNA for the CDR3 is TGTGCCACCAGTGATTCCGGGACTAGCGGGAGGGCCGGAAATGAGCAGTTCTTC. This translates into CATSDSGTSGRAGNEQFF.

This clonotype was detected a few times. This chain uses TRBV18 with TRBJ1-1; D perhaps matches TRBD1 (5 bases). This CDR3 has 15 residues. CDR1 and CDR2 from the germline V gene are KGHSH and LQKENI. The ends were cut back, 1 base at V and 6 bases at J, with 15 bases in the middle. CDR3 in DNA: TGTGCCAGCTCACCACAGAAAGGGGCGCGCTCTGAAGCTTTCTTT. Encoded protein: CASSPQKGARSEAFF.